This entry features one TCR beta chain sequence. Its antigen is not identified. This sample is drawn from a study of CD8+ T cells in alopecia areata. Whole-study findings and limits: Many of the expanded lesional clones endured in scalp and blood while on tofacitinib. Clonality in lesional scalp, especially alopecia totalis/universalis, exceeded that of normal scalp.

Treatment denoted: oral pan-JAK inhibitor, 5-10 mg twice daily. Alopecia areata patients gave lesional scalp punch biopsies and peripheral blood samples. In germline, CDR1 is LNHDA, CDR2 SQIVND (reference sequence). The CDR3 runs 13 residues. Losses at the gene ends were 5 bases for V and 6 bases for J; bases not matched to a gene: 6. Extracted from the samples, RNA was reverse transcribed into cDNA to serve as the sequencing template. The repertoire was sequenced with immunoSEQ multiplex PCR; TCRdb's copy has only in-frame clones and lacks some. Here the sample spans some 5,400 clones, around 64% being singletons.

The chain is built from TRBV19 and TRBJ1-2; 7 bases map to TRBD1. This sequence was found in a human donor with alopecia areata. Source: skin, taken at week 24, from a patient treated with tofacitinib. The CDR3 here is CASSARQGDGYTF. CDR3 coding DNA: TGTGCCAGTAGTGCCCGACAGGGAGATGGCTACACCTTC.